A single sample gave rise to the 24 T cell receptor beta chains below, sequenced in a study of early T cells in non-severe SARS-CoV-2 infection. TCRdb analysed the 5' RACE reads with MiXCR anew, one entry per CDR3 protein. The data contain fewer than 80,000 distinct CDR3 sequences, roughly 13% of them singletons. The sample was whole blood. Every receptor here comes from an adult who was a healthcare worker with PCR-confirmed SARS-CoV-2 infection or an uninfected control (not recorded which).

This clonotype showed up many times. V is TRBV7-2 and J is TRBJ2-5; no reliable D call. Per germline, CDR1 SGHTA and CDR2 FQGNSA. V was clipped by 2 bases and J by 5 bases, with 12 bases between them. CDR3 length: 14 residues. CDR3 sequence: CASSLNQLPETQYF. CDR3 bases: TGTGCCAGCAGCTTAAATCAGTTGCCCGAGACCCAGTACTTC. Together with reference TRBV7-2 and TRBJ2-5, the CDR3 gives the full variable domain: GAGVSQSPSNKVTEKGKDVELRCDPISGHTALYWYRQSLGQGLEFLIYFQGNSAPDKSGLPSDRFSAERTGGSVSTLTIQRTQQEDSAVYLCASSLNQLPETQYFGPGTRLLVL.

This clonotype was observed at least ten times. The chain employs TRBV2 and TRBJ1-5; D is perhaps TRBD1 (6 bases). Germline CDR1 and CDR2: SNHLY and FYNNEI. The CDR3 loop spans 14 amino acids. Deletions cut 4 bases from V and 7 bases from J, with 14 bases between. The CDR3 spells CASSGTGSRQPQHF. The CDR3 DNA is TGTGCCAGCAGTGGAACAGGGTCGAGGCAGCCCCAGCATTTT.

This clonotype was picked up many times. The V gene is TRBV2, the J gene TRBJ1-1; D uncertain. Deletions cut 6 bases from V and 2 bases from J, with 4 bases between. CDR1 SNHLY and CDR2 FYNNEI come from the germline V gene. The CDR3 totals 11 residues. As DNA, the CDR3 is TGTGCCAGCAGAATAAACACTGAAGCTTTCTTT. It encodes CASRINTEAFF.

This clonotype has at least ten counts. The rearrangement uses TRBV9 and TRBJ1-3; no clear D gene. The V and J ends lost 3 bases and 7 bases respectively, with 14 bases between them. The germline gives CDR1 SGDLS, CDR2 YYNGEE. The CDR3 runs to 14 residues. The CDR3 nucleotides are TGTGCCAGCAGCGCCACCGACGCTTGGAACACCATATATTTT. It is translated as CASSATDAWNTIYF.

V and J are TRBV9 and TRBJ2-3; TRBD1 aligns across 10 bases. V lost 4 bases and J lost 3; bases outside the gene matches: 8. This CDR3 is 16 amino acids long. Germline V gene data show CDR1 as SGDLS and CDR2 as YYNGEE. The CDR3 is CASSLTGTGETDTQYF. The CDR3 bases are TGTGCCAGCAGCCTGACCGGGACAGGGGAAACAGATACGCAGTATTTT.

This clonotype showed up many times. The chain employs TRBV5-1 and TRBJ1-1, with D unclear. The CDR3 sequence is 14 residues long. The germline CDR1 and CDR2 sequences are SGHRS and YFSETQ. V was cut by 2 bases and J by 1 base, with 9 bases left in between. The CDR3, as DNA: TGCGCCAGCAGCTTAACGCAGGCGAACACTGAAGCTTTCTTT. It translates to CASSLTQANTEAFF.

This chain links TRBV7-2 with TRBJ2-1; no definite D call. The CDR3 has 13 amino acids. Trimming removed 2 bases at V and 9 bases at J, with 11 bases between. The germline gives CDR1 SGHTA, CDR2 FQGNSA. The CDR3 is CASSLRVRSEQFF. CDR3 in DNA: TGTGCCAGCAGCTTAAGGGTCAGGAGTGAGCAGTTCTTC.

This clonotype was counted ten times or more. The chain combines TRBV10-3 with TRBJ2-6, with D unresolved. This CDR3 is built from 13 residues. Germline V gene data show CDR1 as ENHRY and CDR2 as SYGVKD. Trimming took off 4 bases at V and 8 bases at J, with 9 bases between the two ends. The CDR3 reads CAISGPDPNVLTF. The CDR3 DNA is TGTGCCATCAGTGGCCCGGATCCCAACGTCCTGACTTTC.

The V call is TRBV5-1, the J call TRBJ1-1, with a tentative D call TRBD1 (6 bases). The CDR3 sequence is 17 residues long. CDR1 SGHRS and CDR2 YFSETQ come from the germline V gene. With 4 bases removed from V and 1 base from J, the gap between germline ends came to 20 bases. The chain's CDR3 is CASSLTGTLLRNTEAFF. The CDR3 coding sequence is TGCGCCAGCAGCCTTACCGGGACATTGTTGCGGAACACTGAAGCTTTCTTT.

This clonotype was observed a handful of times. V is TRBV11-2 and J is TRBJ2-7; D may be TRBD1 or TRBD2 (5 bases each). The CDR3 loop spans 15 amino acids. Between the trimmed V and J ends, which lost 1 base and 0 bases, there was a span of 10 bases. Looked up from germline, CDR1 is SGHAT and CDR2 is FQNNGV. The CDR3 DNA follows: TGTGCCAGCAGCTTAGCGAGAGGGGTCTCCTACGAGCAGTACTTC. This codes for CASSLARGVSYEQYF.

This clonotype was detected many times. The rearrangement joins TRBV5-1 to TRBJ2-3; 7 nucleotides match TRBD1. The V segment lost 2 bases and the J segment 3 bases; nucleotides outside the gene matches: 3. CDR1 SGHRS and CDR2 YFSETQ come from the germline V gene. The CDR3 covers 14 residues. Here the CDR3 reads CASSFDRVTDTQYF. The CDR3 DNA follows: TGCGCCAGCAGCTTCGACAGGGTAACAGATACGCAGTATTTT.

The chain links TRBV6-1 to TRBJ1-1; D unresolved. The CDR3 is made up of 14 amino acids. The germline gives CDR1 MNHNS, CDR2 SASEGT. V lost 8 bases and J 1 base, leaving 14 bases between the germline ends. The DNA of the CDR3 is TGTGCCAGCTCCTTAGCAGGAAAGAACACTGAAGCTTTCTTT. This sequence encodes CASSLAGKNTEAFF.

This clonotype has just a few counts. The chain carries TRBV7-2 and TRBJ2-3, with D perhaps matching TRBD2 (7 bases). Between the trimmed V and J ends, which lost 3 bases and 5 bases, there was a span of 9 bases. Germline-derived CDR1 and CDR2 are SGHTA and FQGNSA. This CDR3 comprises 13 residues. The CDR3 region has the DNA TGTGCCAGCAGCTTTAGGGGGGGAGATACGCAGTATTTT. Its translation is CASSFRGGDTQYF. Complete variable domain (other parts from reference TRBV7-2 and TRBJ2-3): GAGVSQSPSNKVTEKGKDVELRCDPISGHTALYWYRQSLGQGLEFLIYFQGNSAPDKSGLPSDRFSAERTGGSVSTLTIQRTQQEDSAVYLCASSFRGGDTQYFGPGTRLTVL.

This clonotype has a count of ten or more. The V gene is TRBV4-2, the J gene TRBJ2-7; TRBD1 matches at 9 bases. From germline, CDR1 is LGHNA and CDR2 YNFKEQ. The CDR3 totals 15 residues. The V gene end was trimmed by 0 bases and the J gene end by 6 bases; junction bases not matched to a gene: 6. The DNA of the CDR3 is TGTGCCAGCAGCCAAGAAGGGACAGGGTTATTCGAGCAGTACTTC. Amino acid sequence: CASSQEGTGLFEQYF.

This clonotype came up a few times. This sequence joins TRBV12-3 or TRBV12-4 and TRBJ2-7; 9 bases align to TRBD2. V shed 3 bases and J 1 base; nucleotides not matched to a gene: 4. The CDR3 length is 15 residues. DNA of the CDR3: TGTGCCAGCAGTTTGAGGCGGGGGGGATCCTACGAGCAGTACTTC. It yields the protein CASSLRRGGSYEQYF.

This clonotype was observed many times. This chain uses TRBV12-3 or TRBV12-4 with TRBJ2-6; perhaps TRBD1 as D (6 bases). The ends were cut back, 5 bases at V and 0 bases at J, with 17 bases in the middle. The CDR3 contains 18 residues. The CDR3 sequence: CASSPRKGQLSGANVLTF. As DNA, the CDR3 is TGTGCCAGCAGTCCCAGAAAAGGACAGCTCTCTGGGGCCAACGTCCTGACTTTC.

In this sample, this clonotype turned up a few times. J is TRBJ2-7 and V is TRBV6-6, with TRBD2 matching 13 bases. The V segment lost 6 bases and the J segment 9 bases; nucleotides outside the gene matches: 8. The length of the CDR3 is 14 residues. Germline CDR1 is MNHNY and CDR2 is SVGAGI (reference sequence). The CDR3 protein is CASSRTSGGVGQYF. The CDR3 DNA reads as TGTGCCAGCAGCCGGACTAGCGGGGGCGTCGGGCAGTACTTC.

The chain combines TRBV6-1 with TRBJ2-7; D might be TRBD1 or TRBD2, each matching 5 bases. The V and J ends lost 3 bases and 1 base respectively, with 7 bases between them. Germline CDR1 is MNHNS and CDR2 is SASEGT. The CDR3 loop spans 13 amino acids. CDR3 amino acids: CASSEGESYEQYF. The CDR3 nucleotides are TGTGCCAGCAGTGAGGGGGAATCCTACGAGCAGTACTTC.

In its sample, this clonotype was seen many times. This chain connects TRBV20-1 to TRBJ1-2; D unclear. V lost 5 bases and J lost 8, with 15 bases in between. This CDR3 contains 12 residues. The germline V gene encodes CDR1 DFQATT and CDR2 SNEGSKA (reference sequence). The CDR3 coding sequence is TGCAGTGCTGGGGATCCCCAGTCCGGCTACACCTTC. Protein: CSAGDPQSGYTF.

This clonotype came up once. A much larger clonotype is one base distant, so this may be a read error. CDR3 in amino acids: CATTTGPNYGYIF. CDR3 nucleotide sequence: TGTGCCACTACGACAGGGCCAAACTATGGCTACATCTTC. J is TRBJ1-2 and V is TRBV18; 7 bases line up with TRBD1. This CDR3 region has 13 residues. The germline V gene encodes CDR1 KGHSH and CDR2 LQKENI.

The chain has TRBV6-5 and TRBJ1-3; D not certain. Trimming cost V 0 bases and J 0 bases, with 6 bases left between them. Germline V gene sequence: CDR1 MNHEY, CDR2 SVGAGI. The CDR3 sequence is 15 residues long. For the CDR3, the DNA is TGTGCCAGCAGTTACTCGTCCATCTCTGGAAACACCATATATTTT. Amino acid sequence: CASSYSSISGNTIYF.

In this sample, this clonotype turned up many times. The chain couples TRBV11-2 to TRBJ2-3, with 9 bases lining up with TRBD1. Germline trimming cut 0 bases from V and 6 bases from J; bases unmatched to any gene: 4. The germline gives CDR1 SGHAT, CDR2 FQNNGV. This CDR3 contains 15 residues. CDR3 loop: CASSLDETGGDTQYF. For the CDR3, the DNA is TGTGCCAGCAGCTTAGACGAGACAGGGGGGGATACGCAGTATTTT.

This clonotype was counted at least ten times. This chain links TRBV20-1 with TRBJ2-3, with 9 nucleotides matching TRBD2. The CDR3 consists of 14 residues. The trim removed 0 bases at V and 3 bases at J, leaving 1 base unmatched. The germline V gene encodes CDR1 DFQATT and CDR2 SNEGSKA (reference sequence). CDR3 bases: TGCAGTGCTAGAGATAGCGGGAGAACAGATACGCAGTATTTT. Amino acids: CSARDSGRTDTQYF.

This clonotype was found a few times. The CDR3 spells CSAAKSIGGTQETQYF. For the CDR3, the DNA is TGCAGTGCTGCCAAGTCGATAGGGGGGACCCAAGAGACCCAGTACTTC. V and J are TRBV20-1 and TRBJ2-5; D possibly uses TRBD1 or TRBD2 (6 bases each). This CDR3 has 16 residues. The V and J ends lost 5 bases and 1 base respectively, with 20 bases between them. Germline V gene sequence: CDR1 DFQATT, CDR2 SNEGSKA (reference sequence).